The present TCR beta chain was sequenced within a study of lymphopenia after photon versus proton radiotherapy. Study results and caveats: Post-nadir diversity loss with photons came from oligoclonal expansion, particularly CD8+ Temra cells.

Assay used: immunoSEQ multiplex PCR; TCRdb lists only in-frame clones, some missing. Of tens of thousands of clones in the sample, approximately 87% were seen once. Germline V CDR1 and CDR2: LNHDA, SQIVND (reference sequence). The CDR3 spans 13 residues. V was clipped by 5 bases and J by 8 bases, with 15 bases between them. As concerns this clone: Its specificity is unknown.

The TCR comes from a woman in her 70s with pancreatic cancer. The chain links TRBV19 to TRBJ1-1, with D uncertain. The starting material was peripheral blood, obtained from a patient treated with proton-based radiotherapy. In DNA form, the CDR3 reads TGTGCCAGTAGTGCAAGGGTGTGGGCCGAAGCTTTCTTT. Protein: CASSARVWAEAFF.